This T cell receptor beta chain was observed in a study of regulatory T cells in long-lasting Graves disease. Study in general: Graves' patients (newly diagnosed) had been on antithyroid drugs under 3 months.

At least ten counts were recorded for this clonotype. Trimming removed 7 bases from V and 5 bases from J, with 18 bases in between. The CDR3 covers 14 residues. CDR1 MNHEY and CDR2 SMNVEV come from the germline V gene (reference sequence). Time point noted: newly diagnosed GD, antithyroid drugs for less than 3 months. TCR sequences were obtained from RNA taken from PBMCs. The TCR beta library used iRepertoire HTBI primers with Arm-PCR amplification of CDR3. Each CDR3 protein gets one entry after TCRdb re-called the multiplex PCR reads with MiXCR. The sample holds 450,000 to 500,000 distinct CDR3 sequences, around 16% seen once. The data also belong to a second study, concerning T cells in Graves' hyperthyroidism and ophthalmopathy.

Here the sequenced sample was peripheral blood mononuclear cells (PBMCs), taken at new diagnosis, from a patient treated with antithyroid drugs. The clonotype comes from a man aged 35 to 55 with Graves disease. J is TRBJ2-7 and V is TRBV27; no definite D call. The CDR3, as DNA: TGTGCCAGCACTTTTAAAATATCTCTCAACGAGCAGTACTTC. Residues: CASTFKISLNEQYF.